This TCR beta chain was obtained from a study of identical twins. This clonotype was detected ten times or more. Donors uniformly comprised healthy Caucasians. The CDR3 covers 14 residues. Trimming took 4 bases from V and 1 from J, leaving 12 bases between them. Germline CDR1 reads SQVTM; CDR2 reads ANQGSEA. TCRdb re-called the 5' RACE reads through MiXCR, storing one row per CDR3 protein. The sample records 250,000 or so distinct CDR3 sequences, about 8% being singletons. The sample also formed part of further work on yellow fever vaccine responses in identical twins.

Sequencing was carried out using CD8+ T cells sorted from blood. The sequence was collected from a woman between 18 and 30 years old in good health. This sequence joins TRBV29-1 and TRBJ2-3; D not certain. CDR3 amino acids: CSVVLRLRTDTQYF. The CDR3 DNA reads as TGCAGCGTTGTACTCCGATTACGCACAGATACGCAGTATTTT.